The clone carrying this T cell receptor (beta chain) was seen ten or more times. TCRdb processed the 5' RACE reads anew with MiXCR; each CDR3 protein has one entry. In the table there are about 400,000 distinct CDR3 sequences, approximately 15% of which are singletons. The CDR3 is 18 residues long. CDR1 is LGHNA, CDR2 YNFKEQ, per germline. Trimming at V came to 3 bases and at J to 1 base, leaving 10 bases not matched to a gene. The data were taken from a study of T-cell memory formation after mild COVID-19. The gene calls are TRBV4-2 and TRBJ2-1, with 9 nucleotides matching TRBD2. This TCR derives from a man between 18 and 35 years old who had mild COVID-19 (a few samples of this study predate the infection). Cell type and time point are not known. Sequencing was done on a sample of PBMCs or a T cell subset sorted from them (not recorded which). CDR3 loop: CASSQGAGTSRSYNEQFF. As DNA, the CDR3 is TGTGCCAGCAGCCAGGGGGCCGGGACTAGCCGATCCTACAATGAGCAGTTCTTC.